The rows below give T cell receptor beta chains drawn from one sample of a study of neoadjuvant anti-PD-1 for oral cavity cancer. TCRdb's table, derived via immunoSEQ multiplex PCR, lists solely in-frame clones and lacks some. Of approximately 12,000 clones listed, about 60% are singletons. Sequenced here: tumor tissue, sampled before nivolumab (anti-PD-1) treatment. Receptor source: a person between 40 and 80 years old with oral cavity squamous cell carcinoma. Both conserved end residues are part of each CDR3. The D gene is left open where the match is weak. Only some rows state a clone size, as once, few, many or a class for expanded clones.

j_call d_call v_call clone_size cdr3_nt cdr3_aa
TRBJ1-2 TRBD1 TRBV6-5 - TGTGCCAGCAGTTACTCGACAGGGGGCCAAAACTATGGCTACACCTTC CASSYSTGGQNYGYTF
TRBJ2-2 - TRBV6-5 - TGTGCCAGCAGGGGAGGGGGCAACACCGGGGAGCTGTTTTTT CASRGGGNTGELFF
TRBJ1-5 TRBD1 TRBV28 - TGTGCCAGCAGAACGGGACAGGGTGGTAGCAATCAGCCCCAGCATTTT CASRTGQGGSNQPQHF
TRBJ1-5 - TRBV7-2 - TGTGCCAGCCAGAGACAGGGCAATCAGCCCCAGCATTTT CASQRQGNQPQHF
TRBJ1-4 - TRBV27 once TGTGCCAGCATGAGAGGGAGGGCAACTAATGAAAAACTGTTTTTT CASMRGRATNEKLFF
TRBJ2-3 - TRBV7-3 - TGTGCCAGCAGCTTTTCTTATGGAGATACGCAGTATTTT CASSFSYGDTQYF
TRBJ2-7 TRBD1 TRBV7-9 medium-sized TGTGCCAGCAGCTGGGGTCATGAGACAGGGAATTACGAGCAGTACTTC CASSWGHETGNYEQYF
TRBJ2-7 - TRBV10-2 few TGCGCCAGCAGTGAGCCTCCCTCCTACGAGCAGTACTTC CASSEPPSYEQYF
TRBJ2-3 - TRBV6-5 once TGTGCCAGCAGTTACTCGATCGGGCAGGGAGGAAATACGCAGTATTTT CASSYSIGQGGNTQYF
TRBJ2-3 TRBD2 TRBV6-1 medium-sized TGTGCCAGCAGGACTAGCGGGAGCACAGATACGCAGTATTTT CASRTSGSTDTQYF
TRBJ1-1 - TRBV30 few TGTGCCTGGGACATACAGGGGAACACTGAAGCTTTCTTT CAWDIQGNTEAFF
TRBJ1-2 TRBD1 TRBV5-5 - TGTGCCAGCAGCTTGCTCCCCAGGGGGAACTATGGCTACACCTTC CASSLLPRGNYGYTF
TRBJ2-2 - TRBV7-8 few TGTGCCAGCAGCTTAGTGGCCAGGAACACCGGGGAGCTGTTTTTT CASSLVARNTGELFF
TRBJ2-5 - TRBV5-1 - TGCGCCAGCACCCCGGGAGGACAGGTTATTCAAGAGACCCAGTACTTC CASTPGGQVIQETQYF
TRBJ2-3 TRBD2 TRBV9 - TGTGCCAGCAGCGTAGAGGCTAGCGGGAGGCAAGATACGCAGTATTTT CASSVEASGRQDTQYF
TRBJ2-7 - TRBV28 once TGTGCCACCATCAATCCGGACACCTCAACCTACGAGCAGTACTTC CATINPDTSTYEQYF